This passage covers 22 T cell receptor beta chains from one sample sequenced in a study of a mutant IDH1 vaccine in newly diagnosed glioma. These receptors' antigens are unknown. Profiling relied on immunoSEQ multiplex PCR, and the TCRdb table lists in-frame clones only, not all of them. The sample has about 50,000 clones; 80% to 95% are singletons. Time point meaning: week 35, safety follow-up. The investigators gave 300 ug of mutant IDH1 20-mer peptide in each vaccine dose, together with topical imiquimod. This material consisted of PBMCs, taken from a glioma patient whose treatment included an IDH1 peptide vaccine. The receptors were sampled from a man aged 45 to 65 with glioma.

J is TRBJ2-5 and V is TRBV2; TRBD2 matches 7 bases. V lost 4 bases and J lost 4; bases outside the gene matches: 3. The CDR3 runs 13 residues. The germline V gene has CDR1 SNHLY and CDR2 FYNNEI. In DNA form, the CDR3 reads TGTGCCAGCAGTGGGGGAGGGTTAGAGACCCAGTACTTC. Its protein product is CASSGGGLETQYF.

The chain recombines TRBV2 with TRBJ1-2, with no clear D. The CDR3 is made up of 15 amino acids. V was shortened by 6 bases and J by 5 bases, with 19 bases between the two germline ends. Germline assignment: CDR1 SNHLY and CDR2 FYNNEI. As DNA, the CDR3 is TGTGCCAGCAGCGCTGACCCGCCGGTACGGTATGGCTACACCTTC. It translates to CASSADPPVRYGYTF. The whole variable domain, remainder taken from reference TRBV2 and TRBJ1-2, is EPEVTQTPSHQVTQMGQEVILRCVPISNHLYFYWYRQILGQKVEFLVSFYNNEISEKSEIFDDQFSVERPDGSNFTLKIRSTKLEDSAMYFCASSADPPVRYGYTFGSGTRLTVV.

The CDR3 DNA follows: TGTGCCAGCAGCTCCCGGACTCGACAAGAGACCCAGTACTTC. It codes for CASSSRTRQETQYF. The genes are TRBV7-8 and TRBJ2-5; D possibly corresponds to TRBD2 (5 bases). The V gene lost 4 bases and the J gene lost 2 bases, with 11 bases spanning the gap. CDR1 is SGHVS and CDR2 is FQNEAQ in the germline V gene. The CDR3 totals 14 residues.

Here the CDR3 DNA reads TGTGCCAGCAGTGAGCAGGAGGACCAGCCCCAGCATTTT. Its translation: CASSEQEDQPQHF. The chain couples TRBV2 to TRBJ1-5, with no clear D. The CDR3 is 13 residues long. V lost 3 bases and J lost 7, with 10 bases in between. CDR1 and CDR2 (germline): SNHLY, FYNNEI.

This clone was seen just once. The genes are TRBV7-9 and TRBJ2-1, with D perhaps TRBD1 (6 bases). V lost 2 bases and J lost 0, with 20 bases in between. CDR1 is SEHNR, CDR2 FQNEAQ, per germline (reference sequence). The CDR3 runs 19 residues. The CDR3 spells CASSLFGQSGLSSYNEQFF. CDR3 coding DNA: TGTGCCAGCAGCTTATTTGGACAGTCCGGCCTTAGCTCCTACAATGAGCAGTTCTTC.

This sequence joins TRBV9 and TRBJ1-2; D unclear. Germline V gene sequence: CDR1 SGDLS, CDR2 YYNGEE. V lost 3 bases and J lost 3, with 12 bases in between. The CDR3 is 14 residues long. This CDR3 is CASSGTKRDYGYTF. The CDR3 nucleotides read TGTGCCAGCAGCGGAACAAAAAGAGACTATGGCTACACCTTC.

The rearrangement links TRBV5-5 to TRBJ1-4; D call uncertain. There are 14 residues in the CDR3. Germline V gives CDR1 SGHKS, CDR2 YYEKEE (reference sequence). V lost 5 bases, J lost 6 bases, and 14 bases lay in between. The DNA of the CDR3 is TGTGCCAGCAGTTCGAGGGTCCTGGATGAAAAACTGTTTTTT. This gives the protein CASSSRVLDEKLFF. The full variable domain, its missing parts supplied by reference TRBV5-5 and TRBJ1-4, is DAGVTQSPTHLIKTRGQQVTLRCSPISGHKSVSWYQQVLGQGPQFIFQYYEKEERGRGNFPDRFSARQFPNYSSELNVNALLLGDSALYLCASSSRVLDEKLFFGSGTQLSVL.

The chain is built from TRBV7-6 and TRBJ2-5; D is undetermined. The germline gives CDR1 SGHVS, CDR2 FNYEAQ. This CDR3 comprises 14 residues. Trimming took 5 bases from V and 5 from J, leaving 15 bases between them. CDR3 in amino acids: CASSVYMTTETQYF. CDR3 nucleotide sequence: TGTGCCAGCAGCGTATACATGACGACGGAGACCCAGTACTTC.

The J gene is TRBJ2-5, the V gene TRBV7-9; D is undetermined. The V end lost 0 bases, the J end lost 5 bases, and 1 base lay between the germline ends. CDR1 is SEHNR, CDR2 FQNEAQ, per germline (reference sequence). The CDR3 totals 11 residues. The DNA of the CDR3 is TGTGCCAGCAGCTTAGCGGAGACCCAGTACTTC. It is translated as CASSLAETQYF. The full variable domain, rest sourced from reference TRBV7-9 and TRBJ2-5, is DTGVSQNPRHKITKRGQNVTFRCDPISEHNRLYWYRQTLGQGPEFLTYFQNEAQLEKSRLLSDRFSAERPKGSFSTLEIQRTEQGDSAMYLCASSLAETQYFGPGTRLLVL.

The CDR3 DNA reads TGCGCCAGCAGTCCGGGGACAGGGGGTTACTACGAGCAGTACTTC. It encodes CASSPGTGGYYEQYF. This rearrangement joins TRBV10-1 to TRBJ2-5; 11 bases line up with TRBD1. The J call may be in error: the DNA end matches TRBJ2-7 better. The CDR3 totals 15 residues. Germline V gives CDR1 WNHNN, CDR2 SYGVQD (reference sequence).

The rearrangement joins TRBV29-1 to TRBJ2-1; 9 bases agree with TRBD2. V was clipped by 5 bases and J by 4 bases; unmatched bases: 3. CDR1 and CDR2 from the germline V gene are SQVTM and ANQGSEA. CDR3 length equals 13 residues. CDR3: CSVIAGVYNEQFF. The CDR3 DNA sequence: TGCAGCGTTATAGCGGGGGTGTACAATGAGCAGTTCTTC.

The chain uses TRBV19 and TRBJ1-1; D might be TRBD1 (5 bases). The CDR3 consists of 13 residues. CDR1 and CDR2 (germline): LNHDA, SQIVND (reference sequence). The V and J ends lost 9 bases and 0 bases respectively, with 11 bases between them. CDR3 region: CASKGVMNTEAFF. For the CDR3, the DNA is TGTGCCAGCAAAGGGGTCATGAACACTGAAGCTTTCTTT.

CDR3 sequence (DNA): TGCGCCAGCAGTGAGAAAAGGTGGGATGGCTACACCTTC. Its protein product is CASSEKRWDGYTF. The chain carries TRBV10-1 and TRBJ1-2, with D uncertain. CDR1 is WNHNN, CDR2 SYGVQD, per germline (reference sequence). There are 13 residues in the CDR3. The V gene lost 2 bases and the J gene lost 6 bases, with 10 bases spanning the gap.

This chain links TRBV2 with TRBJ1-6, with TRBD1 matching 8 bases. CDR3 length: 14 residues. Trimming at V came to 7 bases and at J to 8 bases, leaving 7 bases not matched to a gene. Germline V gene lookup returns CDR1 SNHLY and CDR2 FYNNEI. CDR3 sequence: CASTTDRAHSPLHF. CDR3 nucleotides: TGTGCCAGCACCACGGACAGGGCGCATTCACCCCTCCACTTT.

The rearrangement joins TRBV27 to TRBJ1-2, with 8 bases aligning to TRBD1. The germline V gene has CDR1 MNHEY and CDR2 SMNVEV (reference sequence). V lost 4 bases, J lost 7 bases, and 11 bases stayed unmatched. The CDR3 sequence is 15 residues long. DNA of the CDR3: TGTGCCAGCAGTTCATTGACAGGGGTATCATCTGGCTACACCTTC. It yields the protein CASSSLTGVSSGYTF.

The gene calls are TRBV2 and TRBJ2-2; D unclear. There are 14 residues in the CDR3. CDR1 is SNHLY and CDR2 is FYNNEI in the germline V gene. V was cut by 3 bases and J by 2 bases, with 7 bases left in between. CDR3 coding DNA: TGTGCCAGCAGTGAGGACCTTAACACCGGGGAGCTGTTTTTT. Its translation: CASSEDLNTGELFF.

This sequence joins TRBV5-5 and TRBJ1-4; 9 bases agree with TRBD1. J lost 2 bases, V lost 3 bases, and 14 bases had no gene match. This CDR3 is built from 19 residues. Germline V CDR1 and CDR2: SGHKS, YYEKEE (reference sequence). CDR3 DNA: TGTGCCAGCAGCTGGCCGGGACAGGGCCCTTTCGCCACTAATGAAAAACTGTTTTTT. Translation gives CASSWPGQGPFATNEKLFF.

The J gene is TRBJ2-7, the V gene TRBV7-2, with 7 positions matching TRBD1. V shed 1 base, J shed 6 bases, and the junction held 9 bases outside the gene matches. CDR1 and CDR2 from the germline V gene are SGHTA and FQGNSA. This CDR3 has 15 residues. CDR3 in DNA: TGTGCCAGCAGCTTAGAAGTTTCGACAGGGCGCGAGCAGTACTTC. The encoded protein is CASSLEVSTGREQYF.

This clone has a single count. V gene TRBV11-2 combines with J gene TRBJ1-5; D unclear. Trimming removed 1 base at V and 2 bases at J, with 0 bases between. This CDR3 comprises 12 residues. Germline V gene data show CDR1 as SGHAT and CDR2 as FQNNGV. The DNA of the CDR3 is TGTGCCAGCAGCTTAGGCAATCAGCCCCAGCATTTT. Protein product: CASSLGNQPQHF.

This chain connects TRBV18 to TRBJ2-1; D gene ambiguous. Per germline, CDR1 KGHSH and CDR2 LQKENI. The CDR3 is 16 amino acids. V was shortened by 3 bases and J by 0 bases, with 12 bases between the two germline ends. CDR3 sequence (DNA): TGTGCCAGCTCACCCGTGAAGTTGACCTCCTACAATGAGCAGTTCTTC. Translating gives CASSPVKLTSYNEQFF.

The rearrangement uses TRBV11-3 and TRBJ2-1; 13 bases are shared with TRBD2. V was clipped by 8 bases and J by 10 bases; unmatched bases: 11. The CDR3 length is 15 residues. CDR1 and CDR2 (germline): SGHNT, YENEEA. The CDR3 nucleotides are TGTGCCAGCGCGACCGGGACTAGCGGGAAACGCGAGCAGTTCTTC. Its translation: CASATGTSGKREQFF.

Here the CDR3 reads CASSQDSGPGTQYF. In DNA form, the CDR3 reads TGCGCCAGCAGCCAAGATTCAGGGCCGGGGACCCAGTACTTC. The chain couples TRBV4-1 to TRBJ2-5, with D possibly TRBD1 on 5 matching bases. The CDR3 sequence is 14 residues long. The V end lost 0 bases, the J end lost 7 bases, and 12 bases lay between the germline ends. Germline V gives CDR1 MGHRA, CDR2 YSYEKL.